The 28 T cell receptor beta chains below all came from one sample that was sequenced in a study of cytomegalovirus exposure and HLA in healthy donors. Sequencing used immunoSEQ multiplex PCR; TCRdb keeps in-frame clones, though not all of them. The sample has 200,000 to 250,000 clones; about 86% are singletons. Sequencing was carried out using PBMCs. The receptors were gathered from a man younger than 35 in good health and CMV-seronegative.

The chain joins TRBV10-3 to TRBJ1-2, with D tentatively TRBD1 (5 bases). The CDR3 length is 13 residues. Trimming removed 11 bases from V and 8 bases from J, with 21 bases in between. Germline-derived CDR1 and CDR2 are ENHRY and SYGVKD. The CDR3 nucleotides are TGTGCCGCCTCCGGGACTGACAATTTGGGCTACACCTTC. This encodes CAASGTDNLGYTF.

The chain recombines TRBV7-6 with TRBJ2-6, with 8 bases lining up with TRBD1. Unmatched junction bases numbered 7, after V lost 2 bases and J lost 1 base. This CDR3 is built from 18 residues. CDR1 SGHVS and CDR2 FNYEAQ come from the germline V gene. As DNA, the CDR3 is TGTGCCAGCAGCTTAAGGGCAGGGGGCCGATCTGGGGCCAACGTCCTGACTTTC. As protein: CASSLRAGGRSGANVLTF.

This clone has a handful of counts. J is TRBJ1-4 and V is TRBV15; 7 nucleotides match TRBD1. The CDR3 is 16 amino acids. V gave up 5 bases and J gave up 4 bases; unmatched junction bases: 10. The V gene's germline CDR1 is LNHNV and CDR2 YYDKDF (reference sequence). DNA of the CDR3: TGTGCCACCAGCCCTGTCCGGGACAGCTTTAATGAAAAACTGTTTTTT. It translates to CATSPVRDSFNEKLFF. The complete variable domain, with remaining parts taken from reference TRBV15 and TRBJ1-4, reads DAMVIQNPRYQVTQFGKPVTLSCSQTLNHNVMYWYQQKSSQAPKLLFHYYDKDFNNEADTPDNFQSRRPNTSFCFLDIRSPGLGDTAMYLCATSPVRDSFNEKLFFGSGTQLSVL.

V is TRBV27 and J is TRBJ2-7, with D possibly matching TRBD1 (6 bases). This CDR3 is built from 13 residues. In germline, CDR1 is MNHEY, CDR2 SMNVEV (reference sequence). V dropped 6 bases and J dropped 2 bases, with 11 bases sitting between them. CDR3 loop: CASSRRGPYEQYF. For the CDR3, the DNA is TGTGCCAGCAGCCGCAGGGGACCCTACGAGCAGTACTTC.

The rearrangement links TRBV27 to TRBJ2-3; TRBD2 aligns across 14 bases. This CDR3 contains 15 residues. V shed 5 bases, J shed 7 bases, and the junction held 5 bases outside the gene matches. Germline CDR1 is MNHEY and CDR2 is SMNVEV (reference sequence). CDR3 in DNA: TGTGCCAGCAGTGCCGGGACTAGCGGGAGTTATACGCAGTATTTT. Its protein product is CASSAGTSGSYTQYF.

The chain uses TRBV7-9 and TRBJ2-5, with D perhaps TRBD2 (5 bases). Germline CDR1 reads SEHNR; CDR2 reads FQNEAQ (reference sequence). The CDR3 consists of 14 residues. V lost 2 bases to trimming and J lost 5 bases, with 12 bases between them. DNA for the CDR3: TGTGCCAGCAGCTTATGGAATCCGGGGGAGACCCAGTACTTC. Its protein is CASSLWNPGETQYF.

The chain links TRBV27 to TRBJ2-1, with TRBD2 identical over 10 bases. The CDR3 is 15 amino acids. CDR1 and CDR2 (germline): MNHEY, SMNVEV (reference sequence). J gave up 9 bases and V 5 bases, and 10 bases lay outside the gene matches. In DNA, the CDR3 is TGTGCCAGCAGTCAGCTAGCGGGAGTCACCGGTGAGCAGTTCTTC. Protein sequence: CASSQLAGVTGEQFF.

This clone came up once. V usage is TRBV7-2 and J usage is TRBJ1-2, with unresolved D. CDR3 length equals 13 residues. Germline V CDR1 and CDR2: SGHTA, FQGNSA. V was shortened by 5 bases and J by 5 bases, with 12 bases between the two germline ends. The DNA of the CDR3 is TGTGCCAGCAGCCCACGGAGTGAATATGGCTACACCTTC. Translating gives CASSPRSEYGYTF.

The chain's CDR3 is CASSLSSAYSGNTIYF. The DNA of the CDR3 is TGCGCCAGCAGCTTGTCGTCCGCCTACTCTGGAAACACCATATATTTT. The chain uses TRBV5-1 and TRBJ1-3; D gene ambiguous. CDR3 length: 16 residues. V gave up 1 base and J gave up 0 bases, with 11 bases separating them. Germline CDR1 SGHRS, CDR2 YFSETQ.

The chain uses TRBV7-2 and TRBJ2-3, with no clear D. Between the trimmed V and J ends, which lost 3 bases and 3 bases, there was a span of 10 bases. The CDR3 spans 14 residues. CDR1 SGHTA and CDR2 FQGNSA come from the germline V gene. Here the CDR3 reads CASSLRRSTDTQYF. CDR3 sequence (DNA): TGTGCCAGCAGCTTGCGACGGAGTACAGATACGCAGTATTTT.

V and J are TRBV7-6 and TRBJ1-5, with D maybe TRBD1 (5 bases). Trimming removed 8 bases at V and 3 bases at J, with 11 bases between. In germline, CDR1 is SGHVS, CDR2 FNYEAQ. The CDR3 length is 13 residues. CDR3 nucleotides: TGTGCCAGCGGGGTCGGACACAATCAGCCCCAGCATTTT. Translation gives CASGVGHNQPQHF.

J is TRBJ2-7 and V is TRBV7-9; the match to TRBD1 covers 9 bases. Germline trimming cut 1 base from V and 3 bases from J; bases unmatched to any gene: 10. In germline, CDR1 is SEHNR, CDR2 FQNEAQ (reference sequence). The CDR3 runs to 17 residues. The CDR3 loop is CASSLGRGTGTYYEQYF. The CDR3, as DNA: TGTGCCAGCAGCTTAGGCCGGGGGACAGGGACATACTACGAGCAGTACTTC.

The chain employs TRBV6-6 and TRBJ2-3; D gene uncertain. Trimming stripped 5 bases from V and 4 bases from J, with 13 bases between. This CDR3 contains 14 residues. The germline CDR1 and CDR2 sequences are MNHNY and SVGAGI (reference sequence). Written as DNA, the CDR3 is TGTGCCAGCAGTCAACAGCTAACGCCAGATACGCAGTATTTT. Its protein product is CASSQQLTPDTQYF.

In DNA, the CDR3 is TGTGCCAGCAGTCTAGCAGGGGGCGCCCGCTATGGCTACACCTTC. This sequence encodes CASSLAGGARYGYTF. The chain has TRBV6-5 and TRBJ1-2; TRBD1 matches 8 bases. The junction had 9 bases not matched to a gene; V was cut back by 5 bases and J by 4 bases. Germline V CDR1 and CDR2: MNHEY, SVGAGI. The CDR3 is 15 amino acids.

The chain carries TRBV25-1 and TRBJ2-1, with 16 bases that match TRBD2. This CDR3 is 17 amino acids long. Germline-derived CDR1 and CDR2 are MGHDK and SYGVNS. The V segment lost 7 bases and the J segment 8 bases; nucleotides outside the gene matches: 11. Here the CDR3 reads CASTPGTSGGAYYEQFF. The CDR3 DNA is TGTGCCAGCACACCAGGGACTAGCGGGGGGGCCTATTATGAGCAGTTCTTC.

This clone was counted only a few times. This rearrangement joins TRBV6-5 to TRBJ1-1; D ambiguous. V gave up 0 bases and J gave up 0 bases, with 8 bases separating them. This CDR3 is 15 amino acids long. Germline values: CDR1 MNHEY, CDR2 SVGAGI. The CDR3 coding sequence is TGTGCCAGCAGTTACTCTCCTCCCGTGAACACTGAAGCTTTCTTT. The encoded protein is CASSYSPPVNTEAFF.

As DNA, the CDR3 is TGCGCCAGCAGCCAAGATGAGCGGGGACACTACGAGCAGTACTTC. Translation gives CASSQDERGHYEQYF. The chain joins TRBV4-1 to TRBJ2-7; TRBD2 might be the D (7 bases). The CDR3 length is 15 residues. V gave up 0 bases and J gave up 3 bases, with 12 bases separating them. Germline CDR1 reads MGHRA; CDR2 reads YSYEKL.

The rearrangement links TRBV11-2 to TRBJ2-7, with a weak D call TRBD2 (7 bases). With 0 bases removed from V and 4 bases from J, the gap between germline ends came to 13 bases. CDR3 length equals 15 residues. CDR1 and CDR2 from the germline V gene are SGHAT and FQNNGV. Written as DNA, the CDR3 is TGTGCCAGCAGCTTAGATCGGGGGGCCCTTTACGAGCAGTACTTC. Translating gives CASSLDRGALYEQYF.

In this sample, this clone turned up once. The chain joins TRBV7-2 to TRBJ2-7; 9 positions match TRBD2. J gave up 3 bases and V 3 bases, and 6 bases lay outside the gene matches. CDR3 length: 15 residues. Germline CDR1 is SGHTA and CDR2 is FQGNSA. The CDR3 region is CASSFSGGEYYEQYF. CDR3 bases: TGTGCCAGCAGCTTTAGCGGGGGAGAATACTACGAGCAGTACTTC. Supplemented by reference TRBV7-2 and TRBJ2-7, the full variable domain reads GAGVSQSPSNKVTEKGKDVELRCDPISGHTALYWYRQSLGQGLEFLIYFQGNSAPDKSGLPSDRFSAERTGGSVSTLTIQRTQQEDSAVYLCASSFSGGEYYEQYFGPGTRLTVT.

The chain has TRBV19 and TRBJ1-6, with D perhaps TRBD1 (5 bases). V lost 7 bases and J lost 9, with 13 bases in between. Germline CDR1 and CDR2: LNHDA and SQIVND (reference sequence). The CDR3 totals 13 residues. This CDR3 is CASNAGRGSPLHF. CDR3 bases: TGTGCCAGTAATGCAGGGAGGGGTTCACCCCTCCACTTT.

The rearrangement uses TRBV6-1 and TRBJ2-1; 12 positions agree with TRBD2. The V gene's germline CDR1 is MNHNS and CDR2 SASEGT. This CDR3 is 15 amino acids long. V shed 4 bases, J shed 2 bases, and the junction held 0 bases outside the gene matches. The CDR3 DNA is TGTGCCAGCAGTGGGACTAGCGGGACCTACAATGAGCAGTTCTTC. This sequence encodes CASSGTSGTYNEQFF.

V gene TRBV28 combines with J gene TRBJ1-6; D is uncertain. The CDR3 covers 14 residues. Trimming removed 6 bases from V and 4 bases from J, with 10 bases in between. CDR1 and CDR2 (germline): MDHEN, SYDVKM. The DNA for the CDR3 is TGTGCCAGCAGGGAGGGCAGGTATAATTCACCCCTCCACTTT. This gives the protein CASREGRYNSPLHF.

The gene calls are TRBV4-3 and TRBJ1-4, with D possibly TRBD1 on 5 matching bases. Deletions cut 4 bases from V and 3 bases from J, with 12 bases between. This CDR3 is built from 15 residues. Germline V CDR1 and CDR2: LGHNA, YSLEER. The CDR3: CASSPRGSSNEKLFF. In DNA form, the CDR3 reads TGCGCCAGCAGCCCCCGGGGGAGCTCTAATGAAAAACTGTTTTTT.

This chain connects TRBV19 to TRBJ2-4, with TRBD1 identical over 9 bases. V shed 3 bases, J shed 8 bases, and the junction held 5 bases outside the gene matches. The CDR3 is 14 amino acids. Looked up from germline, CDR1 is LNHDA and CDR2 is SQIVND (reference sequence). The CDR3 protein is CASSMARDRDIQYF. The CDR3, as DNA: TGTGCCAGTAGTATGGCCCGGGACAGGGACATTCAGTACTTC. Variable domain in full (rest from reference TRBV19 and TRBJ2-4): DGGITQSPKYLFRKEGQNVTLSCEQNLNHDAMYWYRQDPGQGLRLIYYSQIVNDFQKGDIAEGYSVSREKKESFPLTVTSAQKNPTAFYLCASSMARDRDIQYFGAGTRLSVL.

CDR3 bases: TGCGCCAGCAGCCAAGAGGTCAGGCCCACCGGGGAGCTGTTTTTT. Translated: CASSQEVRPTGELFF. This chain joins TRBV4-3 and TRBJ2-2; D gene ambiguous. With 0 bases removed from V and 4 bases from J, the gap between germline ends came to 9 bases. The CDR3 loop spans 15 amino acids. Germline V gene lookup returns CDR1 LGHNA and CDR2 YSLEER.

The J gene is TRBJ1-2, the V gene TRBV6-1; D is uncertain. Germline V gene lookup returns CDR1 MNHNS and CDR2 SASEGT. CDR3 length: 14 residues. V lost 2 bases and J lost 3, with 10 bases in between. CDR3 in amino acids: CASSESPGHYGYTF. CDR3 sequence (DNA): TGTGCCAGCAGTGAATCTCCAGGCCACTATGGCTACACCTTC.

V and J are TRBV15 and TRBJ1-1; D remains unclear. The CDR3 is made up of 13 amino acids. Trimming removed 4 bases from V and 3 bases from J, with 9 bases in between. Germline V CDR1 and CDR2: LNHNV, YYDKDF (reference sequence). The CDR3 region has the DNA TGTGCCACCAGCAAGGAGGTTTACACTGAAGCTTTCTTT. Translation: CATSKEVYTEAFF.

The gene calls are TRBV5-4 and TRBJ2-3; D possibly corresponds to TRBD2 (6 bases). Germline V CDR1 and CDR2: SGHNT, YYREEE (reference sequence). CDR3 length: 15 amino acids. The V and J ends lost 0 bases and 1 base respectively, with 9 bases between them. This CDR3 is CASSLEASGTDTQYF. CDR3 nucleotide sequence: TGTGCCAGCAGCTTGGAAGCTAGCGGCACAGATACGCAGTATTTT.